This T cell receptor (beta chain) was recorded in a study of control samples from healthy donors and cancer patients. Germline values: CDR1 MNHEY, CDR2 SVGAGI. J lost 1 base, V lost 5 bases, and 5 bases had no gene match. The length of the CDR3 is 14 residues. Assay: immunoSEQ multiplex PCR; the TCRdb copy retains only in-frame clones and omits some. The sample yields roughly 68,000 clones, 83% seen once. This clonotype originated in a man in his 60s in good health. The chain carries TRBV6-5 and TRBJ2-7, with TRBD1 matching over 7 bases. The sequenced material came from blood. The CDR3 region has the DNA TGTGCCAGCAGTCGACAGGGCGGATCCTACGAGCAGTACTTC. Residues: CASSRQGGSYEQYF.